This T cell receptor beta chain comes out of a study of early T cells in non-severe SARS-CoV-2 infection. Study-wide results and caveats: VDJdb matches were skewed toward anti-spike CD8 T cell responses.

Germline assignment: CDR1 SGDLS and CDR2 YYNGEE. J lost 5 bases, V lost 4 bases, and 5 bases had no gene match. The CDR3 spans 15 residues. Individual cDNA molecules received unique molecular identifiers. In TCRdb, the 5' RACE reads were re-called with MiXCR into one record per CDR3 protein. The profile shows about 29,000 distinct CDR3 sequences, about 5% of them singletons. This clonotype has at least ten counts. The antigen remains unidentified. The TCR sequence derives from an adult who was a healthcare worker with PCR-confirmed SARS-CoV-2 infection or an uninfected control (not recorded which). The V call is TRBV9, the J call TRBJ2-3; 12 bases are shared with TRBD2. The specimen was whole blood. The DNA of the CDR3 is TGTGCCAGCAGCCCTTGGACTAGCGGGATAGATACGCAGTATTTT. Amino acids: CASSPWTSGIDTQYF. The complete variable domain, with remaining parts taken from reference TRBV9 and TRBJ2-3, reads DSGVTQTPKHLITATGQRVTLRCSPRSGDLSVYWYQQSLDQGLQFLIQYYNGEERAKGNILERFSAQQFPDLHSELNLSSLELGDSALYFCASSPWTSGIDTQYFGPGTRLTVL.